This TCR beta chain was sequenced in a study of early stage breast cancer tumors. V dropped 4 bases and J dropped 0; count of bases not matched to a gene: 3. Germline lookup yields CDR1 LNHDA and CDR2 SQIVND (reference sequence). The CDR3 is 15 residues long. The data were produced by immunoSEQ multiplex PCR, yet TCRdb's version contains in-frame clones alone and is incomplete. The table has 40,000 to 60,000 clones, around 80% seen once. The sequenced sample was blood. The source of this sequence is a person aged 40-50 years with breast cancer. This sequence joins TRBV19 and TRBJ1-5, with 7 positions matching TRBD1. DNA of the CDR3: TGTGCCAGTAGTAACGACAGGGCTAGCAATCAGCCCCAGCATTTT. Translated, it gives CASSNDRASNQPQHF.